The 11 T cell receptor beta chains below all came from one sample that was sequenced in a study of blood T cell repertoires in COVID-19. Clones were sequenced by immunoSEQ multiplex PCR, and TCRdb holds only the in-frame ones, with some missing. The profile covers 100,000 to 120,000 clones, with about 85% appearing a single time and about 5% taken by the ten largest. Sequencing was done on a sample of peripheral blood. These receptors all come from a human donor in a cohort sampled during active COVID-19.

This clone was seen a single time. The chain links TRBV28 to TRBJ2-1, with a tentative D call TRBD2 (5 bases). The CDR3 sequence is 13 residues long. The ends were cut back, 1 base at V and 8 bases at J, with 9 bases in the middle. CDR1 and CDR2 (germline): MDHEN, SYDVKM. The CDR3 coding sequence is TGTGCCAGCAGTTTATTTAAGAGGGATGAGCAGTTCTTC. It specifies CASSLFKRDEQFF.

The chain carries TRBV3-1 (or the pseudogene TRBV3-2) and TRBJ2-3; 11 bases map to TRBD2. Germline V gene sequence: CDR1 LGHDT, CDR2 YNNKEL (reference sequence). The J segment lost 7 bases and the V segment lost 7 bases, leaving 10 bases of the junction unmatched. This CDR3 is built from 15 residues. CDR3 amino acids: CASKIGTSGLNTQYF. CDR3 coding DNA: TGTGCCAGCAAGATAGGGACTAGCGGCCTAAATACGCAGTATTTT.

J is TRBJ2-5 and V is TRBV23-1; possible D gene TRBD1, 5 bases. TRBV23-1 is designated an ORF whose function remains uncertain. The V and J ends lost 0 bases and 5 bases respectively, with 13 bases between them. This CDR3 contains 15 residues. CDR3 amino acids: CASSQSGRAGETQYF. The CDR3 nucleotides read TGCGCCAGCAGTCAATCGGGCAGGGCCGGGGAGACCCAGTACTTC.

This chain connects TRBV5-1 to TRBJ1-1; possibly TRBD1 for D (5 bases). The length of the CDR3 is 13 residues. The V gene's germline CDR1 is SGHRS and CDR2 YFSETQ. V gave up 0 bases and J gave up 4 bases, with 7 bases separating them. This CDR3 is CASSLGRVTEAFF. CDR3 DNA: TGCGCCAGCAGCTTGGGCAGGGTCACTGAAGCTTTCTTT.

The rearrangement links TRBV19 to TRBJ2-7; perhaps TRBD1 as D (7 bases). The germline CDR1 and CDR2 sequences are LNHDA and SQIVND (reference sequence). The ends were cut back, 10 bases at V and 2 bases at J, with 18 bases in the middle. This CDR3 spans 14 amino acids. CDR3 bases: TGTGCCACTGGAGGGCGGGACAGAGCCTACGAGCAGTACTTC. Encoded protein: CATGGRDRAYEQYF.

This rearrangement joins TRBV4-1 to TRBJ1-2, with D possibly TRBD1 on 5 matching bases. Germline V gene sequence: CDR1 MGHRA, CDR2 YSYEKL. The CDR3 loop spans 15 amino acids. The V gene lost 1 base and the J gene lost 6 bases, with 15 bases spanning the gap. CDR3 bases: TGCGCCAGCAGCCAAGCACAGGTTCCCCGGGATGGCTACACCTTC. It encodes CASSQAQVPRDGYTF.

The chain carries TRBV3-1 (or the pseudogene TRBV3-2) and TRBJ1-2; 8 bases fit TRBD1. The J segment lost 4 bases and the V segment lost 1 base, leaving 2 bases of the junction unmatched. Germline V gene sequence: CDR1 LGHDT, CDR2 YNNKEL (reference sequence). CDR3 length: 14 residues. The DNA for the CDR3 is TGTGCCAGCAGCCAAGGACAGGGGACCTATGGCTACACCTTC. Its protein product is CASSQGQGTYGYTF.

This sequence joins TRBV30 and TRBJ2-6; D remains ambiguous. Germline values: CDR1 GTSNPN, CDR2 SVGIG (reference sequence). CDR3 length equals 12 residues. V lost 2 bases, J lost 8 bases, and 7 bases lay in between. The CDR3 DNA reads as TGTGCCTGGAGTACCGAGACCAACGTCCTGACTTTC. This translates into CAWSTETNVLTF.

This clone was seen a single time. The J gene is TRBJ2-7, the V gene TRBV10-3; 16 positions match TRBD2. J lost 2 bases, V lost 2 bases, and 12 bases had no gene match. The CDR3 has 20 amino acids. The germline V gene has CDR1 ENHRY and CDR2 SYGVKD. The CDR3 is CAISEVSGLAGGTPPYEQYF. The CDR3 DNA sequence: TGTGCCATCAGTGAGGTGTCGGGACTAGCGGGGGGGACCCCTCCCTACGAGCAGTACTTC.

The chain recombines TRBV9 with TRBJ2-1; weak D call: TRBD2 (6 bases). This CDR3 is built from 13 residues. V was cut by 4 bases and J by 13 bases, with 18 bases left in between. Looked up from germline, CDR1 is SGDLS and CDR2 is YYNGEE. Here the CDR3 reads CASSPRTGGLQFF. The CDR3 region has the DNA TGTGCCAGCAGCCCAAGGACTGGGGGACTTCAGTTCTTC.

The CDR3 loop is CASRGRPGQGNYGYTF. CDR3 in DNA: TGTGCCAGTAGGGGCAGACCGGGACAGGGAAACTATGGCTACACCTTC. The V call is TRBV19, the J call TRBJ1-2; 9 bases are a match to TRBD1. Germline V gives CDR1 LNHDA, CDR2 SQIVND (reference sequence). This CDR3 has 16 residues. The ends lost 6 bases at V and 2 bases at J; junction bases unmatched: 10.